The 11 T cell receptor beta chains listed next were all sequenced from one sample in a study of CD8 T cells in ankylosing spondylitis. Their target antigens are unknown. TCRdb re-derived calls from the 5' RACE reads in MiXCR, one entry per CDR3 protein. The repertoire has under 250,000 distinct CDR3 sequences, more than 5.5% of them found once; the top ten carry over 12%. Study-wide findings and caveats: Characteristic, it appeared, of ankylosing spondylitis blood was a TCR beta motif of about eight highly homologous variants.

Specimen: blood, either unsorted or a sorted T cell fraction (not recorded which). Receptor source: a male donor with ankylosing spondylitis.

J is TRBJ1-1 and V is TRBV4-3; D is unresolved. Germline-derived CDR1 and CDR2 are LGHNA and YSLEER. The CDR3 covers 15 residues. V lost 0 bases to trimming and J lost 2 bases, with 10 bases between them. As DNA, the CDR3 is TGCGCCAGCAGCCAAGAATATACTTTTAACACTGAAGCTTTCTTT. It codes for CASSQEYTFNTEAFF.

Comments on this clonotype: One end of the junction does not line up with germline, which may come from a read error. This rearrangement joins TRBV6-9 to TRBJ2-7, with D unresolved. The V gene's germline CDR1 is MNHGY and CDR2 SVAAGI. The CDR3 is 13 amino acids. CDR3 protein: CASRVPYPYEQNF. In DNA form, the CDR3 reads TGTGCCAGCAGGGTCCCATACCCCTACGAGCAGAACTTC.

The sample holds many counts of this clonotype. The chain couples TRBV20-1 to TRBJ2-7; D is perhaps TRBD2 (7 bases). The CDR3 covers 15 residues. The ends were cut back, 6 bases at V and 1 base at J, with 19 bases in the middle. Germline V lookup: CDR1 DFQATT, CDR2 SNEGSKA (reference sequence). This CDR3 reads CSATKGGTPSYEQYF. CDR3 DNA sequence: TGCAGTGCGACAAAGGGGGGGACCCCTTCCTACGAGCAGTACTTC.

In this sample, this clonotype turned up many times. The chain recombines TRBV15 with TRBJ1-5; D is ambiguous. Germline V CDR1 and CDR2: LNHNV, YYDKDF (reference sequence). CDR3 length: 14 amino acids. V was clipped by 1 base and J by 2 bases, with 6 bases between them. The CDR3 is CATSRGRRNQPQHF. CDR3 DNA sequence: TGTGCCACCAGCAGAGGACGACGCAATCAGCCCCAGCATTTT.

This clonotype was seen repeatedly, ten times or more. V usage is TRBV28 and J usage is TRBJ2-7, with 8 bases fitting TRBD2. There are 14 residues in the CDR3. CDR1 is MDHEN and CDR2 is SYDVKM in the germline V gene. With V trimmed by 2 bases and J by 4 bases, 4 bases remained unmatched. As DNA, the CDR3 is TGTGCCAGCAGTTTAGCCGGGACTAGTTACGAGCAGTACTTC. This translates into CASSLAGTSYEQYF. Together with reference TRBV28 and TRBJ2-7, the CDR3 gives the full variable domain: DVKVTQSSRYLVKRTGEKVFLECVQDMDHENMFWYRQDPGLGLRLIYFSYDVKMKEKGDIPEGYSVSREKKERFSLILESASTNQTSMYLCASSLAGTSYEQYFGPGTRLTVT.

CDR3 loop: CASSQAMGAGETQYF. CDR3 sequence (DNA): TGCGCCAGCAGCCAGGCAATGGGGGCCGGGGAGACCCAGTACTTC. The chain links TRBV4-3 to TRBJ2-5, with a possible D match to TRBD1 (6 bases). The CDR3 runs 15 residues. The germline V gene has CDR1 LGHNA and CDR2 YSLEER. The germline V and J ends were trimmed by 3 bases and 5 bases, with 16 bases remaining between them.

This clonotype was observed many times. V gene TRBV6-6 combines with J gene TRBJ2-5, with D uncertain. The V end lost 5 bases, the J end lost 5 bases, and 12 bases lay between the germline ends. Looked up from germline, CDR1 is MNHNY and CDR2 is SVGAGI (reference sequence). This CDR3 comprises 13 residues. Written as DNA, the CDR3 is TGTGCCAGCAGTCCAGCGTTCATGGAGACCCAGTACTTC. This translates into CASSPAFMETQYF.

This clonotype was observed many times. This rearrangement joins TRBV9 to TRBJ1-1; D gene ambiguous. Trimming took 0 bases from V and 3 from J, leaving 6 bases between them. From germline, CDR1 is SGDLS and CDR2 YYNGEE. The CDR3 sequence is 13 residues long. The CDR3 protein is CASSVDQYTEAFF. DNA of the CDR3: TGTGCCAGCAGCGTAGACCAGTACACTGAAGCTTTCTTT. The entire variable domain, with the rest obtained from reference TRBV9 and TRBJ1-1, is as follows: DSGVTQTPKHLITATGQRVTLRCSPRSGDLSVYWYQQSLDQGLQFLIQYYNGEERAKGNILERFSAQQFPDLHSELNLSSLELGDSALYFCASSVDQYTEAFFGQGTRLTVV.

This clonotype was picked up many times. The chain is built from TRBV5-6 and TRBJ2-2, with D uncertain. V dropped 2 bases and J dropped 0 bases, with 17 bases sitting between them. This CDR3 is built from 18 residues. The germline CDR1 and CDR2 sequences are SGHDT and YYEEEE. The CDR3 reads CASSLAQAPSTNTGELFF. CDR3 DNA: TGTGCCAGCAGCTTAGCGCAGGCCCCATCCACGAACACCGGGGAGCTGTTTTTT.

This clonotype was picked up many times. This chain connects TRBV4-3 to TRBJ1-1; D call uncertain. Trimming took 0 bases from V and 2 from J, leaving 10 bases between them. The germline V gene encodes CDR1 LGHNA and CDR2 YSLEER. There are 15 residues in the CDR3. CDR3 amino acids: CASSQEFRRNTEAFF. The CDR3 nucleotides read TGCGCCAGCAGCCAAGAGTTCCGGCGAAACACTGAAGCTTTCTTT.

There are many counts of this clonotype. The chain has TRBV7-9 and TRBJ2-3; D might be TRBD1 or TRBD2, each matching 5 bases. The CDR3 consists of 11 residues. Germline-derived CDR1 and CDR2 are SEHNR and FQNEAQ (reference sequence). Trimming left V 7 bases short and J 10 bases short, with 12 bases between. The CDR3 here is CASKGTRSQYF. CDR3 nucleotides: TGTGCCAGCAAGGGGACGAGATCGCAGTATTTT.